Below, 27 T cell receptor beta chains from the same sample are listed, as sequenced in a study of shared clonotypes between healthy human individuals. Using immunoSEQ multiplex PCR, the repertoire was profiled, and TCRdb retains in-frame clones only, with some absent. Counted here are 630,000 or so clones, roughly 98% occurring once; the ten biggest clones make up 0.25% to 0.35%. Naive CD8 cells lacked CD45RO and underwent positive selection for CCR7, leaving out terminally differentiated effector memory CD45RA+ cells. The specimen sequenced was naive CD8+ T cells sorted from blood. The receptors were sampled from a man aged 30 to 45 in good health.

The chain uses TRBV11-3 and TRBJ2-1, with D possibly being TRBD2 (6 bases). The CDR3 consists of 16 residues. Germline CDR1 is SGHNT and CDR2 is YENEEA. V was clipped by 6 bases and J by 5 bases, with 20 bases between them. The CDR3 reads CASRRSGVSNDNEQFF. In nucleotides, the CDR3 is TGTGCCAGCAGACGATCGGGAGTTAGCAATGACAATGAGCAGTTCTTC.

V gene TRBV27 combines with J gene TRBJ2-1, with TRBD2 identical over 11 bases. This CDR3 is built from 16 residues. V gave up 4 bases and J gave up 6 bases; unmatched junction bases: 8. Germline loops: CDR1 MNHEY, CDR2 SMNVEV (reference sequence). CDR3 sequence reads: CASSSTSGTLRNEQFF. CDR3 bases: TGTGCCAGCAGTTCGACTAGCGGGACCCTTCGCAATGAGCAGTTCTTC.

CDR3 region: CASSLPSDRAGTREQYF. CDR3 DNA: TGTGCCAGCAGCTTACCCTCCGACAGGGCCGGGACTCGCGAGCAGTACTTC. The chain links TRBV7-2 to TRBJ2-7; a weak D match, TRBD1 (7 bases). The CDR3 is made up of 17 amino acids. The V gene lost 2 bases and the J gene lost 6 bases, with 23 bases spanning the gap. In germline, CDR1 is SGHTA, CDR2 FQGNSA.

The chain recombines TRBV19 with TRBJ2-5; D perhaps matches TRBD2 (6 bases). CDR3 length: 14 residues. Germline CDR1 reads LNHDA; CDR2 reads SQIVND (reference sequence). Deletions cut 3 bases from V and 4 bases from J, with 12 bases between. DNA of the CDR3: TGTGCCAGTAGTATGGTCGGGAGTGGAGAGACCCAGTACTTC. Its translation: CASSMVGSGETQYF.

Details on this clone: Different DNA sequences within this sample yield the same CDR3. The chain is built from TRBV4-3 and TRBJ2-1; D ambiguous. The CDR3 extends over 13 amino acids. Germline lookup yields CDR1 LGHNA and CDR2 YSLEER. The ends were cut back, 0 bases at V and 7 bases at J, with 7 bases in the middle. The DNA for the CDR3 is TGCGCCAGCAGCCAAGATTTAGGAAATGAGCAGTTCTTC. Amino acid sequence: CASSQDLGNEQFF.

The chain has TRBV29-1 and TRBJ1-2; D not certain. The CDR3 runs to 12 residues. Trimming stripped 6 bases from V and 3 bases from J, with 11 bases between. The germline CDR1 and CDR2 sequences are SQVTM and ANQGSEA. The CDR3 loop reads CSVQKVHYGYTF. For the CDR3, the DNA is TGCAGCGTCCAAAAGGTCCACTATGGCTACACCTTC.

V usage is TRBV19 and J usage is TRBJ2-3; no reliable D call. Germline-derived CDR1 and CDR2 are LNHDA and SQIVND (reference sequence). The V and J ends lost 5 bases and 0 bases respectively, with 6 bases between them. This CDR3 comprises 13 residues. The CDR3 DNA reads TGTGCCAGTAGTGCCTATAGCACAGATACGCAGTATTTT. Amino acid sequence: CASSAYSTDTQYF.

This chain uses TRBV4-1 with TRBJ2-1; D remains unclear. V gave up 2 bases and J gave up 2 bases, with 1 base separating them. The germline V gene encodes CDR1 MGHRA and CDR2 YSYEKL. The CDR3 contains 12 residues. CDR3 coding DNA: TGCGCCAGCAGCCAAACCTACAATGAGCAGTTCTTC. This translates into CASSQTYNEQFF.

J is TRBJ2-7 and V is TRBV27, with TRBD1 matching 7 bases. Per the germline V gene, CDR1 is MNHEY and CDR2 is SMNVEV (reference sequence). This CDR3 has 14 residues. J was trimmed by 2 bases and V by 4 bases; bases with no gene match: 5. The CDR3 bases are TGTGCCAGCAGTTCGACAGGGAGCACCTACGAGCAGTACTTC. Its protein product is CASSSTGSTYEQYF.

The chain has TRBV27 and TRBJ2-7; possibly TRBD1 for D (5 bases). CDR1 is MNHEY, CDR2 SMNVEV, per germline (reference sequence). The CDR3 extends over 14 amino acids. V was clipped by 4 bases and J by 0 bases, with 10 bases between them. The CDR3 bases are TGTGCCAGCAGTTCTACAGGCACCTCCTACGAGCAGTACTTC. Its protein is CASSSTGTSYEQYF.

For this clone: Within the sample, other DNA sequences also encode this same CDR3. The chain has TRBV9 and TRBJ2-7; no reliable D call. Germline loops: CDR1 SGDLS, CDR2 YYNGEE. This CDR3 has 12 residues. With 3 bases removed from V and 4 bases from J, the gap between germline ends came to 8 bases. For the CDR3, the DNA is TGTGCCAGCAGCGGCACAGATTACGAGCAGTACTTC. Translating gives CASSGTDYEQYF. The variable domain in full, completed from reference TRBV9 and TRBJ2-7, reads DSGVTQTPKHLITATGQRVTLRCSPRSGDLSVYWYQQSLDQGLQFLIQYYNGEERAKGNILERFSAQQFPDLHSELNLSSLELGDSALYFCASSGTDYEQYFGPGTRLTVT.

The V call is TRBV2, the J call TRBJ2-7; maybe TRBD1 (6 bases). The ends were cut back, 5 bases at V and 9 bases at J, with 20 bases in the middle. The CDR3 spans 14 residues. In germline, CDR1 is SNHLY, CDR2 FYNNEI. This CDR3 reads CASSPGRGDPGQYF. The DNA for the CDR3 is TGTGCCAGCAGTCCCGGCAGGGGCGATCCCGGGCAGTACTTC.

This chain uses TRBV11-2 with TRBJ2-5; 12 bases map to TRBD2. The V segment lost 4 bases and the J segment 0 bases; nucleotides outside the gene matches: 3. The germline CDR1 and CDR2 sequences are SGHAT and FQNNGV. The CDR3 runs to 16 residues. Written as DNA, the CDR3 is TGTGCCAGCAGCTCCCGGACTAGCGGGAACCAAGAGACCCAGTACTTC. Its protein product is CASSSRTSGNQETQYF.

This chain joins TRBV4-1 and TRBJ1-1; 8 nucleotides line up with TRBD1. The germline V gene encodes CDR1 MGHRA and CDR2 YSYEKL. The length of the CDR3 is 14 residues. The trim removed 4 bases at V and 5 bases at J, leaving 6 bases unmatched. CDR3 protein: CASSLRTGFTEAFF. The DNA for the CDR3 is TGCGCCAGCAGCCTGCGGACAGGGTTTACTGAAGCTTTCTTT.

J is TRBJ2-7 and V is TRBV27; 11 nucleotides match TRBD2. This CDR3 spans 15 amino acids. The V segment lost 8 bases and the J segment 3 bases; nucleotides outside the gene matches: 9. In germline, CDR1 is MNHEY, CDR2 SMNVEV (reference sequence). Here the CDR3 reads CASRTSGSFNYEQYF. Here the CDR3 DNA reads TGTGCCAGCCGGACTAGCGGGTCCTTTAACTACGAGCAGTACTTC.

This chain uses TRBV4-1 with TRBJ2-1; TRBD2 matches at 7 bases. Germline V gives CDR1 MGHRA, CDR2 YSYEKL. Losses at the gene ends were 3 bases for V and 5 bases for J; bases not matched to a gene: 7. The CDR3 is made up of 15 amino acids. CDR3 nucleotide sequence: TGCGCCAGCAGCCAGGCGGGAGTCAGGAACAATGAGCAGTTCTTC. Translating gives CASSQAGVRNNEQFF.

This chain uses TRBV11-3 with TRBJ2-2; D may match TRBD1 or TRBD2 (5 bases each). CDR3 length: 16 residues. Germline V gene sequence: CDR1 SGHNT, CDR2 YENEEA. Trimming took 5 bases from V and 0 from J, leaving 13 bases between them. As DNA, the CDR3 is TGTGCCAGCAGCCTTTACGGGGCACCGAACACCGGGGAGCTGTTTTTT. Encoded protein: CASSLYGAPNTGELFF.

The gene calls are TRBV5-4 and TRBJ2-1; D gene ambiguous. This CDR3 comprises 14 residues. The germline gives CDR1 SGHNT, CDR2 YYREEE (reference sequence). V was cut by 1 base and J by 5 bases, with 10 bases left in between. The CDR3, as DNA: TGTGCCAGCAGCTTGCGTAACTGGGACAATGAGCAGTTCTTC. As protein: CASSLRNWDNEQFF.

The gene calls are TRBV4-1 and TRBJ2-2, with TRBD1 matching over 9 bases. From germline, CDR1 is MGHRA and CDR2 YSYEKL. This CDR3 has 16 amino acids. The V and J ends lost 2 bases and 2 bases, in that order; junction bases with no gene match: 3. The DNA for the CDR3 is TGCGCCAGCAGCCAACCGGGACAGGGAAACACCGGGGAGCTGTTTTTT. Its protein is CASSQPGQGNTGELFF.

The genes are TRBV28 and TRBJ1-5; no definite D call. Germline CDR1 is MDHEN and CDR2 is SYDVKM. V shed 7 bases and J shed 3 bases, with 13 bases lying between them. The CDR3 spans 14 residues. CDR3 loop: CASITRHLNQPQHF. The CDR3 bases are TGTGCCAGCATTACCCGCCATCTCAATCAGCCCCAGCATTTT.

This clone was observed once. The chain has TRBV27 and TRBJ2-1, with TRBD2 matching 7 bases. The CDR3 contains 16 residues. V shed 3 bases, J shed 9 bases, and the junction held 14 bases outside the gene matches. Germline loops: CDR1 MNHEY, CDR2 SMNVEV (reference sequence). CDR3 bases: TGTGCCAGCAGTTTGAGTAGCGGGTCTTTAGGAGGTGAGCAGTTCTTC. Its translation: CASSLSSGSLGGEQFF.

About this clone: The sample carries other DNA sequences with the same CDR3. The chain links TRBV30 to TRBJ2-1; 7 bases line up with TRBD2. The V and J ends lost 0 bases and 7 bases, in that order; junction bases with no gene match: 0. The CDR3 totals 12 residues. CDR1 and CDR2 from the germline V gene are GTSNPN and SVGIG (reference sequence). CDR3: CAWSVAGNEQFF. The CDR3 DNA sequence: TGTGCCTGGAGTGTAGCGGGAAATGAGCAGTTCTTC.

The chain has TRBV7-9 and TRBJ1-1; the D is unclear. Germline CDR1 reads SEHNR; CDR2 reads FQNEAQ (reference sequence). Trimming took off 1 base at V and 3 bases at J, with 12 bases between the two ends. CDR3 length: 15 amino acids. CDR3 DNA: TGTGCCAGCAGCTTAGTGGGCAGGCGGCACACTGAAGCTTTCTTT. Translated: CASSLVGRRHTEAFF.

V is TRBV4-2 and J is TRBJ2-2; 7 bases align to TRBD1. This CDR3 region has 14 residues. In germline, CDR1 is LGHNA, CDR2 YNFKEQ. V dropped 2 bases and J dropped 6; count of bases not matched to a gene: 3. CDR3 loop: CASSQNRGPGELFF. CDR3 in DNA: TGTGCCAGCAGCCAAAACAGGGGTCCCGGGGAGCTGTTTTTT.

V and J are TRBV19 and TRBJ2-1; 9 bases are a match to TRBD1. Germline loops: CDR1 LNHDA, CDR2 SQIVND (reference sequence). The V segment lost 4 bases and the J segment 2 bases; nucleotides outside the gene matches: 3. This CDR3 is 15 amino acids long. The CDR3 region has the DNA TGTGCCAGTAGTACGGGACAGGGACCCTACAATGAGCAGTTCTTC. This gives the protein CASSTGQGPYNEQFF.

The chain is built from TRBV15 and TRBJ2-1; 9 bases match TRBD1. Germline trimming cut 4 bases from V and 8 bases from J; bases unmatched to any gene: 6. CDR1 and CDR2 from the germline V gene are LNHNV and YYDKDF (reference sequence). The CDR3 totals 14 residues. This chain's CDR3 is CATSTTGGGDEQFF. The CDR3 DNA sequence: TGTGCCACCAGCACTACAGGGGGCGGTGATGAGCAGTTCTTC.

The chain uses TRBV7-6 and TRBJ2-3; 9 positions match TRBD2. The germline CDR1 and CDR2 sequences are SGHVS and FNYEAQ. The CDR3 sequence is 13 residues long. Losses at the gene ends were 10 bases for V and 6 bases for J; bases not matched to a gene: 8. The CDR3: CAIEGLAGDTQYF. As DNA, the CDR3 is TGTGCCATCGAGGGACTAGCAGGGGATACGCAGTATTTT.